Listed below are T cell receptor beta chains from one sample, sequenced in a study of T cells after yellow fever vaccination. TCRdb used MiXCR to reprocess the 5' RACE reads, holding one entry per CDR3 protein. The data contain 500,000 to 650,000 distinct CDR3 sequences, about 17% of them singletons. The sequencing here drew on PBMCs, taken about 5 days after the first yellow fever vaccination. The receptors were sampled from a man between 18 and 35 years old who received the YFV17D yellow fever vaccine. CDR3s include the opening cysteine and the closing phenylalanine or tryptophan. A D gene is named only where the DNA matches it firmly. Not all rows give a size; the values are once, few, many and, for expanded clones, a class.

CASSPGSRSYEQYF	TGTGCCAGCAGCCCTGGGAGCAGGTCCTACGAGCAGTACTTC	TRBJ2-7	.	TRBV5-4	.
CASSPQTVSGELFF	TGTGCCAGCAGCCCTCAGACTGTGTCCGGGGAGCTGTTTTTT	TRBJ2-2	.	TRBV7-9	.
CASTERDRNTGELFF	TGTGCCAGCACCGAGCGGGACAGAAACACCGGGGAGCTGTTTTTT	TRBJ2-2	.	TRBV12-3/TRBV12-4	few
CASSLAGSSNEKLFF	TGTGCCAGCAGCTTAGCGGGCAGCAGTAATGAAAAACTGTTTTTT	TRBJ1-4	.	TRBV7-2	.
CAISESGTSGYEQYF	TGTGCCATCAGTGAGTCCGGGACTAGCGGCTACGAGCAGTACTTC	TRBJ2-7	TRBD2	TRBV10-3	.
CASSRDGKNIQYF	TGTGCCAGCAGTAGGGACGGAAAAAACATTCAGTACTTC	TRBJ2-4	.	TRBV6-1	.
CASSPVRAVWRAGPGELFF	TGTGCCAGCAGCCCGGTTCGGGCGGTTTGGCGAGCGGGACCCGGGGAGCTGTTTTTT	TRBJ2-2	TRBD2	TRBV11-1	few
CASSRGQRNQPQHF	TGTGCCAGCAGCCGGGGACAGCGCAATCAGCCCCAGCATTTT	TRBJ1-5	TRBD1	TRBV5-5	few
CASSQDRWGADTQYF	TGCGCCAGCAGCCAAGATAGATGGGGCGCAGATACGCAGTATTTT	TRBJ2-3	.	TRBV4-3	.
CSASPAGGSQETQYF	TGCAGTGCTAGTCCAGCGGGTGGCTCCCAAGAGACCCAGTACTTC	TRBJ2-5	.	TRBV20-1	.
CASRAGNSGANVLTF	TGCGCCAGCCGCGCGGGGAACTCTGGGGCCAACGTCCTGACTTTC	TRBJ2-6	.	TRBV5-1	many
CSVEGGAAETQYF	TGCAGCGTTGAAGGTGGGGCAGCAGAGACCCAGTACTTC	TRBJ2-5	.	TRBV29-1	many
CAIRTAPGEQFF	TGTGCCATCCGGACGGCGCCCGGGGAGCAGTTCTTC	TRBJ2-1	.	TRBV10-3	few
CASSHTDRNTGGLFF	TGCGCCAGCAGCCACACCGACAGGAACACCGGGGGGCTGTTTTTT	TRBJ2-2	.	TRBV4-3	.
CASSSTDHYGYTF	TGCGCCAGCAGCTCGACAGATCACTATGGCTACACCTTC	TRBJ1-2	.	TRBV5-1	few
CASSPGQGLSPYEQYF	TGTGCCAGCAGCCCGGGACAGGGACTAAGTCCCTACGAGCAGTACTTC	TRBJ2-7	TRBD1	TRBV7-9	few
CASSLNRVREKLFF	TGTGCCAGCAGTTTAAACAGGGTGAGGGAAAAACTGTTTTTT	TRBJ1-4	.	TRBV27	.
CASSRTGVGPDTQYF	TGTGCCAGCAGCCGTACAGGGGTTGGCCCAGATACGCAGTATTTT	TRBJ2-3	TRBD1	TRBV6-1	.
CASSTRQGALGYGYTF	TGTGCCAGCAGCACGAGACAGGGGGCGCTTGGCTATGGCTACACCTTC	TRBJ1-2	TRBD1	TRBV9	few
CSVEDPGGRGYTF	TGCAGCGTTGAAGATCCGGGGGGCCGGGGCTACACCTTC	TRBJ1-2	.	TRBV29-1	.
CASSQEARGRGGSPLHF	TGTGCCAGCAGCCAAGAGGCGCGTGGGCGAGGGGGTTCACCCCTCCACTTT	TRBJ1-6	.	TRBV4-2	few
CASGPDSLDTQYF	TGTGCTAGTGGTCCGGACAGCTTAGATACGCAGTATTTT	TRBJ2-3	.	TRBV12-5	.
CASRDTTNYGYTF	TGTGCCAGCAGGGACACAACTAACTATGGCTACACCTTC	TRBJ1-2	.	TRBV6-2/TRBV6-3	.
CASRRGAEQYF	TGCGCCAGCAGAAGGGGCGCGGAGCAGTACTTC	TRBJ2-7	.	TRBV5-1	many
CASSLSKYRGRGDIQYF	TGTGCCAGCAGCCTATCGAAGTACAGGGGGCGCGGGGACATTCAGTACTTC	TRBJ2-4	TRBD1	TRBV7-2	.
CASSFPDAKNIQYF	TGTGCCAGCAGCTTTCCGGACGCCAAAAACATTCAGTACTTC	TRBJ2-4	.	TRBV5-4	.
CASSPGYGGDYGYTF	TGTGCCAGCAGTCCCGGATATGGCGGCGACTATGGCTACACCTTC	TRBJ1-2	.	TRBV6-2/TRBV6-3	.
CASSGLTGTIVF	TGTGCCAGCAGTGGATTGACCGGGACAATAGTTTTT	TRBJ1-4	.	TRBV28	.
CASAGTHTEAFF	TGTGCCAGCGCAGGGACACACACTGAAGCTTTCTTT	TRBJ1-1	.	TRBV27	few
CASSVNRGREGYGYTF	TGTGCCAGCAGCGTAAACAGGGGGCGCGAAGGCTATGGCTACACCTTC	TRBJ1-2	TRBD1	TRBV11-1	.
CSATDSILNTEAFF	TGCAGTGCAACGGACAGTATTTTGAACACTGAAGCTTTCTTT	TRBJ1-1	.	TRBV20-1	few
CASASPRSGDNEQFF	TGCGCCAGCGCCTCCCCCCGGTCCGGGGACAATGAGCAGTTCTTC	TRBJ2-1	.	TRBV4-1	.
CASSIPRLEYLTRSGYTF	TGTGCCAGTAGTATACCGAGACTAGAGTACCTCACAAGGTCCGGCTACACCTTC	TRBJ1-2	.	TRBV19	.
CASSQRERNTGELFF	TGCGCCAGCAGCCAACGGGAACGGAACACCGGGGAGCTGTTTTTT	TRBJ2-2	.	TRBV4-3	.
CASRNLKSTGKRDTDTQYF	TGTGCCAGCAGAAACCTAAAATCTACGGGGAAAAGGGACACAGATACGCAGTATTTT	TRBJ2-3	.	TRBV6-4	.
CATSGGPSRLRGTDTQYF	TGTGCCACCAGCGGGGGACCCAGCAGATTACGAGGCACAGATACGCAGTATTTT	TRBJ2-3	.	TRBV24-1	few
CASSGGSGANVLTF	TGTGCCAGCAGTGGGGGGTCGGGGGCCAACGTCCTGACTTTC	TRBJ2-6	.	TRBV11-2	.
CSVITGMELFF	TGCAGCGTGATTACAGGGATGGAGCTGTTTTTT	TRBJ2-2	.	TRBV29-1	.
CASSAGRLEGSPLHF	TGTGCCAGCAGCGCCGGGAGGCTAGAAGGGTCACCCCTCCACTTT	TRBJ1-6	.	TRBV9	few
CSATFRGRAEAFF	TGCAGTGCCACCTTCCGGGGCCGGGCTGAAGCTTTCTTT	TRBJ1-1	.	TRBV20-1	.
CASRRSGGVDTQYF	TGTGCCAGCAGACGCAGCGGGGGGGTAGATACGCAGTATTTT	TRBJ2-3	TRBD2	TRBV12-3/TRBV12-4	once
CASSESGTLQETQYF	TGTGCCAGCAGTGAATCCGGGACACTCCAAGAGACCCAGTACTTC	TRBJ2-5	.	TRBV25-1	.
CAISESRDTEAFF	TGTGCCATCAGTGAGTCGAGGGACACTGAAGCTTTCTTT	TRBJ1-1	.	TRBV10-3	.
CASSFIEGADTQYF	TGTGCCAGCAGCTTTATCGAGGGGGCAGATACGCAGTATTTT	TRBJ2-3	.	TRBV7-3	.
CASSPAIGELFF	TGTGCCAGCAGCCCCGCTATCGGGGAGCTGTTTTTT	TRBJ2-2	.	TRBV6-2/TRBV6-3	few
CSDGVDEQFF	TGCAGCGACGGTGTCGATGAGCAGTTCTTC	TRBJ2-1	.	TRBV29-1	few
CASSPGHFVGGPKRETQYF	TGTGCCAGCAGCCCGGGGCATTTTGTTGGGGGGCCAAAGAGAGAGACCCAGTACTTC	TRBJ2-5	.	TRBV11-2	.
CASSQDRRVEAFF	TGCGCCAGCAGCCAAGATCGGCGGGTAGAAGCTTTCTTT	TRBJ1-1	.	TRBV4-1	.
CSARDLRGLGEYGYTF	TGCAGTGCTAGAGATCTCAGGGGGCTCGGGGAATATGGCTACACCTTC	TRBJ1-2	TRBD1	TRBV20-1	.
CASSLLRVEAFF	TGTGCCAGCAGCTTACTGCGGGTTGAAGCTTTCTTT	TRBJ1-1	.	TRBV7-8	few
CASSLDSGQPQHF	TGTGCCAGCAGTTTAGATTCAGGGCAGCCCCAGCATTTT	TRBJ1-5	.	TRBV12-3/TRBV12-4	many
CASSSTASGEPDTQYF	TGTGCCAGCAGTTCGACGGCTAGCGGGGAACCAGATACGCAGTATTTT	TRBJ2-3	TRBD2	TRBV27	.
CACRAGTSGGKSYNEQFF	TGTGCCTGCAGAGCCGGGACTAGCGGGGGGAAGTCCTACAATGAGCAGTTCTTC	TRBJ2-1	TRBD2	TRBV12-3/TRBV12-4	.